This T cell receptor (beta chain) was recorded in a study of T cells in Graves' hyperthyroidism and ophthalmopathy. Study-level background: Staff took peripheral blood when the initial diagnosis was made, before any treatment began. Study-wide results and limits: A 13 V-J model separated ophthalmopathy from stable hyperthyroidism.

What was amplified from RNA transcripts were TCR beta CDR3 regions. First-round RT-PCR targeting the TCR CDR3 was performed with the HTBI primer set. TCRdb passed the multiplex PCR reads through MiXCR, listing each CDR3 protein once. The sample has approximately 420,000 distinct CDR3 sequences, roughly an eighth seen once. This clonotype occurred once. As yet, its antigen is unknown. Hyperthyroidism was newly diagnosed in patients aged 18 to 65 (duration under 2 months). The diagnostic basis comprised clinical symptoms, serum thyroxine and TRAb, thyroid ultrasound and orbital computed tomography. Germline assignment: CDR1 MDHEN and CDR2 SYDVKM. The CDR3 spans 16 residues. V lost 1 base and J lost 0, with 9 bases in between.

The sequence was obtained from a woman younger than 30 with Graves' hyperthyroidism. The chain has TRBV28 and TRBJ1-4; no firm D call. Source material: blood. The CDR3 loop reads CASSLFSRTTNEKLFF. The CDR3 coding sequence is TGTGCCAGCAGTTTATTTAGCCGCACAACTAATGAAAAACTGTTTTTT.